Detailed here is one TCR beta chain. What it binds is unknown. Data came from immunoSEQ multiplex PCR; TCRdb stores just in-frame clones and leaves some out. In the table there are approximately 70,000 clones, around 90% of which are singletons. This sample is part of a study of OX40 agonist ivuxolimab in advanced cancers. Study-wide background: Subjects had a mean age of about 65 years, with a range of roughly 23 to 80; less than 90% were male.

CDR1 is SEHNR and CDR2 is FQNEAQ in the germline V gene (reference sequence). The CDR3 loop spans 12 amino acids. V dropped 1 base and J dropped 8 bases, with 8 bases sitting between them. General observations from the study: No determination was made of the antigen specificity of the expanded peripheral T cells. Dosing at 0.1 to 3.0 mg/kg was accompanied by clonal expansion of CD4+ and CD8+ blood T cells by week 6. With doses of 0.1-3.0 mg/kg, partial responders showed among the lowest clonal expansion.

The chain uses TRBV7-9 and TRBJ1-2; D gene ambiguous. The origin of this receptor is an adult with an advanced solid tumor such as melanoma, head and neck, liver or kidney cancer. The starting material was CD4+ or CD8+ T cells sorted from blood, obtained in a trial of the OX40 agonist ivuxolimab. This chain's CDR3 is CASSLDLDGYTF. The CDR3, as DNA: TGTGCCAGCAGCTTAGATCTTGACGGCTACACCTTC.